The 6 T cell receptor beta chains below all came from one sample that was sequenced in a study of shared clonotypes between healthy human individuals. The repertoire was sequenced with immunoSEQ multiplex PCR; TCRdb's copy has only in-frame clones and lacks some. The sample contains about 2.3 million clones, about nine tenths of which appear only once. Sequenced input: naive CD4+ T cells from PBMCs. Regarding subset: CD45RA+ positively selected. The receptors derive from a man aged 18-30 years in good health. Some clones in this sample may be carry-over from other donors' samples.

The V gene is TRBV27, the J gene TRBJ1-5; the D gene is possibly TRBD1 (6 bases). CDR1 MNHEY and CDR2 SMNVEV come from the germline V gene (reference sequence). V was cut by 3 bases and J by 4 bases, with 16 bases left in between. The CDR3 contains 16 residues. This CDR3 is CASSLYPNRANQPQHF. The CDR3 DNA sequence: TGTGCCAGCAGTTTGTACCCCAACAGGGCTAATCAGCCCCAGCATTTT.

This chain uses TRBV28 with TRBJ1-1; the match to TRBD1 covers 10 bases. The CDR3 runs to 20 residues. The germline V gene encodes CDR1 MDHEN and CDR2 SYDVKM. V trimming: 4 bases; J trimming: 1 base; junction bases outside the gene matches: 18. In DNA, the CDR3 is TGTGCCAGCAGTTCCTTTCCGGGGGACAGGGGCATACCGACGAACACTGAAGCTTTCTTT. Its translation is CASSSFPGDRGIPTNTEAFF.

The chain joins TRBV18 to TRBJ2-7; D possibly corresponds to TRBD2 (6 bases). V lost 3 bases, J lost 4 bases, and 16 bases lay in between. From germline, CDR1 is KGHSH and CDR2 LQKENI. CDR3 size: 15 residues. The CDR3 sequence is CASSPAAGPQYEQYF. The CDR3 coding sequence is TGTGCCAGCTCACCCGCCGCGGGACCGCAATACGAGCAGTACTTC.

V usage is TRBV7-8 and J usage is TRBJ2-4; D is uncertain. The CDR3 loop spans 14 amino acids. Trimming took off 0 bases at V and 1 base at J, with 4 bases between the two ends. Germline-derived CDR1 and CDR2 are SGHVS and FQNEAQ. Here the CDR3 DNA reads TGTGCCAGCAGCTTAGCCAGGGCCAAAAACATTCAGTACTTC. It codes for CASSLARAKNIQYF. Looking up the rest from reference TRBV7-8 and TRBJ2-4 gives the full variable domain: GAGVSQSPRYKVAKRGQDVALRCDPISGHVSLFWYQQALGQGPEFLTYFQNEAQLDKSGLPSDRFFAERPEGSVSTLKIQRTQQEDSAVYLCASSLARAKNIQYFGAGTRLSVL.

The chain carries TRBV6-6 and TRBJ1-3; D not resolved. V shed 4 bases and J shed 2 bases, with 3 bases lying between them. The length of the CDR3 is 12 residues. Germline CDR1 reads MNHNY; CDR2 reads SVGAGI (reference sequence). Here the CDR3 DNA reads TGTGCCAGCAGTTCCCCTGGAAACACCATATATTTT. Translated: CASSSPGNTIYF.

The chain recombines TRBV6-1 with TRBJ2-2; 8 bases map to TRBD1. Germline V gives CDR1 MNHNS, CDR2 SASEGT. The length of the CDR3 is 15 residues. The junction had 6 bases not matched to a gene; V was cut back by 4 bases and J by 5 bases. The CDR3 coding sequence is TGTGCCAGCAGTGGGGTGGGACAGGTTACCGGGGAGCTGTTTTTT. It is translated as CASSGVGQVTGELFF.